This T cell receptor (beta chain) was profiled in a study of blood T cell repertoires in COVID-19. The wider study: COVID-19 samples, acute and convalescent, were from the United States, Italy and Spain.

This table comes from immunoSEQ multiplex PCR, and its TCRdb copy is limited to in-frame clones, with some not included. Here the sample spans under 250,000 clones, around nine tenths being singletons. V gave up 2 bases and J gave up 4 bases, with 8 bases separating them. The CDR3 is 13 amino acids. The gene calls are TRBV12-3 or TRBV12-4 and TRBJ1-2; D remains ambiguous. Sample: peripheral blood. The receptor's source is a woman between 40 and 55 years old with acute or convalescent COVID-19. The CDR3 is CASSLLRAYGYTF. CDR3 DNA: TGTGCCAGCAGTTTATTGAGGGCCTATGGCTACACCTTC.